The next 11 T cell receptor beta chains were all read from a single sample in a study of cytomegalovirus exposure and HLA in healthy donors. The PCR made use of 60 Vbeta and 13 Jbeta primers. Sequenced by immunoSEQ multiplex PCR; TCRdb stores in-frame clones only, minus some. The sample's table shows about 160,000 clones. Sequences were obtained from PBMCs. The origin of the receptors is a man aged 30 to 45 in good health and CMV-seronegative.

The chain carries TRBV6-1 and TRBJ1-2; a possible D gene is TRBD1 (5 bases). The CDR3 consists of 15 residues. The V gene lost 6 bases and the J gene lost 3 bases, with 17 bases spanning the gap. Germline CDR1 is MNHNS and CDR2 is SASEGT. CDR3 loop: CASRRNTGEDYGYTF. The CDR3 DNA is TGTGCCAGCAGACGAAACACGGGGGAGGACTATGGCTACACCTTC.

V gene TRBV19 combines with J gene TRBJ2-2, with TRBD1 matching 7 bases. This CDR3 spans 13 amino acids. The J segment lost 7 bases and the V segment lost 5 bases, leaving 4 bases of the junction unmatched. CDR1 is LNHDA and CDR2 is SQIVND in the germline V gene (reference sequence). The CDR3: CASSPWDSGELFF. CDR3 nucleotides: TGTGCCAGTAGTCCATGGGACAGCGGGGAGCTGTTTTTT. The variable domain in full, with the rest retrieved from reference TRBV19 and TRBJ2-2, is DGGITQSPKYLFRKEGQNVTLSCEQNLNHDAMYWYRQDPGQGLRLIYYSQIVNDFQKGDIAEGYSVSREKKESFPLTVTSAQKNPTAFYLCASSPWDSGELFFGEGSRLTVL.

This sequence joins TRBV2 and TRBJ1-1; unclear D gene. Trimming took off 1 base at V and 6 bases at J, with 9 bases between the two ends. The CDR3 contains 13 residues. Germline CDR1 and CDR2: SNHLY and FYNNEI. Here the CDR3 reads CASSEELPSEAFF. CDR3 coding DNA: TGTGCCAGCAGTGAAGAACTCCCCTCTGAAGCTTTCTTT.

This chain uses TRBV29-1 with TRBJ1-4, with 7 bases fitting TRBD1. The V gene end was trimmed by 0 bases and the J gene end by 7 bases; junction bases not matched to a gene: 5. The CDR3 runs 14 residues. Germline V gene data show CDR1 as SQVTM and CDR2 as ANQGSEA. The CDR3 here is CSVEDTGDGEKLFF. The CDR3 nucleotides are TGCAGCGTTGAAGATACAGGGGACGGTGAAAAACTGTTTTTT.

The chain has TRBV10-2 and TRBJ1-1, with TRBD1 as a possible D gene (6 bases). CDR3 size: 12 residues. Germline CDR1 and CDR2: WSHSY and SAAADI. With 10 bases removed from V and 7 bases from J, the gap between germline ends came to 16 bases. The CDR3 here is CATHLGGDEAFF. The CDR3 bases are TGCGCCACCCACCTAGGGGGGGATGAAGCTTTCTTT.

The chain combines TRBV9 with TRBJ2-1; TRBD2 agrees at 12 bases. V dropped 6 bases and J dropped 7; count of bases not matched to a gene: 2. CDR3 length: 13 amino acids. Germline V gene data show CDR1 as SGDLS and CDR2 as YYNGEE. CDR3 sequence (DNA): TGTGCCAGCACCACTAGCGGGAGGAATGAGCAGTTCTTC. It specifies CASTTSGRNEQFF.

The chain combines TRBV11-2 with TRBJ1-1; D remains ambiguous. The V gene's germline CDR1 is SGHAT and CDR2 FQNNGV. The CDR3 runs to 12 residues. V was cut by 1 base and J by 6 bases, with 6 bases left in between. CDR3: CASSLARAEAFF. DNA of the CDR3: TGTGCCAGCAGCTTAGCCCGGGCTGAAGCTTTCTTT.

This chain links TRBV5-5 with TRBJ2-7; TRBD1 aligns across 9 bases. Germline V lookup: CDR1 SGHKS, CDR2 YYEKEE (reference sequence). The CDR3 spans 19 residues. V gave up 0 bases and J gave up 2 bases; unmatched junction bases: 15. The CDR3 DNA follows: TGTGCCAGCAGCTTGGGGGTCCGGGACAGGGCAGGAGGGGCCTACGAGCAGTACTTC. This sequence encodes CASSLGVRDRAGGAYEQYF.

The J gene is TRBJ2-3, the V gene TRBV18; D might be TRBD1 (6 bases). The CDR3 contains 16 residues. With 0 bases removed from V and 2 bases from J, the gap between germline ends came to 12 bases. Germline V lookup: CDR1 KGHSH, CDR2 LQKENI. CDR3 DNA sequence: TGTGCCAGCTCACCACCGGGGGCAGACTACACAGATACGCAGTATTTT. The encoded protein is CASSPPGADYTDTQYF.

This chain uses TRBV28 with TRBJ1-1; 7 bases are shared with TRBD1. This CDR3 is 14 amino acids long. In germline, CDR1 is MDHEN, CDR2 SYDVKM. The trim removed 5 bases at V and 1 base at J, leaving 4 bases unmatched. Written as DNA, the CDR3 is TGTGCCAGCAGTACATGGGACAGGAACACTGAAGCTTTCTTT. Translation gives CASSTWDRNTEAFF.

The chain carries TRBV6-1 and TRBJ2-1, with D perhaps TRBD2 (6 bases). The CDR3 totals 14 residues. Germline V gene data show CDR1 as MNHNS and CDR2 as SASEGT. The V end was cut by 7 bases, the J end by 4 bases, with 14 bases between. This CDR3 is CASTTGRGYNEQFF. In DNA, the CDR3 is TGTGCCAGCACGACCGGGAGAGGTTACAATGAGCAGTTCTTC.